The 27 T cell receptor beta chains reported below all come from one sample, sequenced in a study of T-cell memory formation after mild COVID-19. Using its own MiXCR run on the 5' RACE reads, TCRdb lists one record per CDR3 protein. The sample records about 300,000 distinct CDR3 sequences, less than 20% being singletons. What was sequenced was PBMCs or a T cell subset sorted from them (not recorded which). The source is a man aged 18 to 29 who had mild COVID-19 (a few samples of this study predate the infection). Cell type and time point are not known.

This chain's CDR3 is CASLRQGAEAFF. CDR3 nucleotides: TGTGCCAGTCTAAGACAGGGGGCTGAAGCTTTCTTT. The gene calls are TRBV6-6 and TRBJ1-1; TRBD1 matches at 9 bases. CDR3 length: 12 residues. Germline CDR1 MNHNY, CDR2 SVGAGI (reference sequence). With V trimmed by 9 bases and J by 6 bases, 5 bases remained unmatched.

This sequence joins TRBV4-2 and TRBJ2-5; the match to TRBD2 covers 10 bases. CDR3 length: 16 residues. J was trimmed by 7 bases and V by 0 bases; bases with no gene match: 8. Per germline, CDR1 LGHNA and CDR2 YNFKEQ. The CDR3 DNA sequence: TGTGCCAGCAGCCAAGATCGGAGCGGGGGGGCGGTGACCCAGTACTTC. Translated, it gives CASSQDRSGGAVTQYF.

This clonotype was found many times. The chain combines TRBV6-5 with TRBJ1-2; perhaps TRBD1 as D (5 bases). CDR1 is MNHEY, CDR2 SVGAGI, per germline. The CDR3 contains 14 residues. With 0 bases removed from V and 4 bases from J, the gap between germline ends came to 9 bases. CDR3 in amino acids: CASSYSGDPYGYTF. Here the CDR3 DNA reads TGTGCCAGCAGTTACTCGGGGGATCCCTATGGCTACACCTTC.

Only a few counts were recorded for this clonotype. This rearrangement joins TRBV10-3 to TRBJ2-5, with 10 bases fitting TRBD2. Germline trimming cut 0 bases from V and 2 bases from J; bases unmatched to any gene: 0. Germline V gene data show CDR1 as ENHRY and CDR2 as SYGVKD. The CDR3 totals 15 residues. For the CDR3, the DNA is TGTGCCATCAGTGAGTCTAGCGGGGGGCAAGAGACCCAGTACTTC. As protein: CAISESSGGQETQYF.

The CDR3 nucleotides are TGTGCCAGCAGCTCGGGACTAGCGGGGCGGGGGTACCAAGAGACCCAGTACTTC. Encoded protein: CASSSGLAGRGYQETQYF. The chain links TRBV7-9 to TRBJ2-5; 13 bases agree with TRBD2. The CDR3 has 18 amino acids. Per the germline V gene, CDR1 is SEHNR and CDR2 is FQNEAQ (reference sequence). V trimming: 4 bases; J trimming: 0 bases; junction bases outside the gene matches: 8. Using reference TRBV7-9 and TRBJ2-5 for the parts outside the CDR3, the full variable domain is DTGVSQNPRHKITKRGQNVTFRCDPISEHNRLYWYRQTLGQGPEFLTYFQNEAQLEKSRLLSDRFSAERPKGSFSTLEIQRTEQGDSAMYLCASSSGLAGRGYQETQYFGPGTRLLVL.

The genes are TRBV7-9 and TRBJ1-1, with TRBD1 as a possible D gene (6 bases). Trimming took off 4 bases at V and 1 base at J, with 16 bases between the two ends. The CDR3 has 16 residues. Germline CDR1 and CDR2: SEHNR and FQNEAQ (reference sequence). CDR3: CASSSSRQVANTEAFF. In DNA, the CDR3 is TGTGCCAGCAGCTCAAGCCGACAGGTCGCGAACACTGAAGCTTTCTTT.

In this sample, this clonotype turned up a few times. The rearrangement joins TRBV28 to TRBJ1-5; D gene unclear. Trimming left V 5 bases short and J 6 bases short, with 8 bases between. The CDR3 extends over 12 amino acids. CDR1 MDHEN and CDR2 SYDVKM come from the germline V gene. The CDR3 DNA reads TGTGCCAGCAGTCCGGGCCTTCAGCCCCAGCATTTT. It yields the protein CASSPGLQPQHF. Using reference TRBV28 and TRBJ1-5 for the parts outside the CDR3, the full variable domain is DVKVTQSSRYLVKRTGEKVFLECVQDMDHENMFWYRQDPGLGLRLIYFSYDVKMKEKGDIPEGYSVSREKKERFSLILESASTNQTSMYLCASSPGLQPQHFGDGTRLSIL.

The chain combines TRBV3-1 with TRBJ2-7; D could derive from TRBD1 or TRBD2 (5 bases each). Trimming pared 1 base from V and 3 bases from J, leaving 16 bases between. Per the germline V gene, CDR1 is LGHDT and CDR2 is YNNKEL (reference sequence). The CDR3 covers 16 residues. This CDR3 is CASSQGTGGFFYEQYF. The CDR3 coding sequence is TGTGCCAGCAGCCAAGGAACAGGAGGATTTTTCTACGAGCAGTACTTC.

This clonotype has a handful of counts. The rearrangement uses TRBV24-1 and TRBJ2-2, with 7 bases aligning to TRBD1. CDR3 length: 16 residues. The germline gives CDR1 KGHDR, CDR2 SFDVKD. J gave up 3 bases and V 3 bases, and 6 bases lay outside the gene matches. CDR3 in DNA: TGTGCCACCAGTGATATAGGGGGCCGGGACACCGGGGAGCTGTTTTTT. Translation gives CATSDIGGRDTGELFF.

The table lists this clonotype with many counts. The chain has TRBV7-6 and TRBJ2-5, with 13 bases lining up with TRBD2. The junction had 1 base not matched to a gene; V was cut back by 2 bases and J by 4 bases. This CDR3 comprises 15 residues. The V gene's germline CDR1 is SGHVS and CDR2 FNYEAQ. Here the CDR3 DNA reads TGTGCCAGCAGCTTAAGACTAGCGGGGGGAGAGACCCAGTACTTC. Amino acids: CASSLRLAGGETQYF.

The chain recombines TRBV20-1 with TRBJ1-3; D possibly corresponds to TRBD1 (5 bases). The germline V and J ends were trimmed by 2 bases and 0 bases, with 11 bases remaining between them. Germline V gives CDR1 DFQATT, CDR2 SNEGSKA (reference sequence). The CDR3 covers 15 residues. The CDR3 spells CSARIQESSGNTIYF. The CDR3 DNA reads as TGCAGTGCTAGAATACAGGAAAGCTCTGGAAACACCATATATTTT.

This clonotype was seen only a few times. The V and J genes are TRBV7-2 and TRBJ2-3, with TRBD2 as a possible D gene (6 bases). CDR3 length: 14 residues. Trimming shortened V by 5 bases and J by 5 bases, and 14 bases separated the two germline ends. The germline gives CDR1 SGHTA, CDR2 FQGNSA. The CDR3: CASSTPRGVDTQYF. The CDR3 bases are TGTGCCAGCAGCACCCCGCGCGGGGTAGATACGCAGTATTTT.

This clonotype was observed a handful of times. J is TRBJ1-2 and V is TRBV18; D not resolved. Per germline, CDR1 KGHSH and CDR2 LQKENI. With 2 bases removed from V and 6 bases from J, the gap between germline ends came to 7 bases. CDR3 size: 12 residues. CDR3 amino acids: CASSPRPDGYTF. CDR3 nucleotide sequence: TGTGCCAGCTCACCAAGGCCGGATGGCTACACCTTC.

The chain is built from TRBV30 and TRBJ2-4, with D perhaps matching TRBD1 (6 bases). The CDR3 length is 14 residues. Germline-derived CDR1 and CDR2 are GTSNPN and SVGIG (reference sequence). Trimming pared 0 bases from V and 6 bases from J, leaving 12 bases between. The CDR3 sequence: CAWSVGGWVNIQYF. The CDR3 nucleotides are TGTGCCTGGAGTGTAGGGGGTTGGGTAAACATTCAGTACTTC.

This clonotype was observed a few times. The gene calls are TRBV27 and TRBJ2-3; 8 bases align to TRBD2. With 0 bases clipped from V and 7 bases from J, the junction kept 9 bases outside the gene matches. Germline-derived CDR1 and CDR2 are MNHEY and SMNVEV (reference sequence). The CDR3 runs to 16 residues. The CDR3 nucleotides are TGTGCCAGCAGTTTATCCGCGGGGGGCCCGGGAAATACGCAGTATTTT. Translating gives CASSLSAGGPGNTQYF.

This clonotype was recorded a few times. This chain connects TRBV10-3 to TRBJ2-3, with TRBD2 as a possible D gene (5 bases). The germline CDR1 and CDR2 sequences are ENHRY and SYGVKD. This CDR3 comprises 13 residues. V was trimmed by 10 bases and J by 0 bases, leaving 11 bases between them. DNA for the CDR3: TGTGCCACGCTAGCATATAGCACAGATACGCAGTATTTT. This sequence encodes CATLAYSTDTQYF.

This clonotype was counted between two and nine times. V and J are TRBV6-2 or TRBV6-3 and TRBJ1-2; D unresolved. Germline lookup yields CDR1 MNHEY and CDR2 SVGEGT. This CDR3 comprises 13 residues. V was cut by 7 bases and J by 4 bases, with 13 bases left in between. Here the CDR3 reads CASTPTRGYGYTF. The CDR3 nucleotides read TGTGCCAGCACCCCTACCCGCGGCTATGGCTACACCTTC.

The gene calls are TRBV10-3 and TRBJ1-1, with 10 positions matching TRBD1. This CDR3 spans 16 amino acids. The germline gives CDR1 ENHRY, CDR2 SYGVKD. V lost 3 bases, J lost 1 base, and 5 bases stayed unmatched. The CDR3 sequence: CAISEWTGGPNTEAFF. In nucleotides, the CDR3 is TGTGCCATCAGTGAATGGACAGGGGGACCGAACACTGAAGCTTTCTTT.

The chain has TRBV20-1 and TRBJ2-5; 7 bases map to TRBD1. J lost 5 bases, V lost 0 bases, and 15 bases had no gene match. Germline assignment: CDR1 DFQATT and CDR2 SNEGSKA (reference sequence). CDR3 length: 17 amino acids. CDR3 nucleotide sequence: TGCAGTGCTAGAGATTGGATGGCTAGCCAGGGGGTGGAGACCCAGTACTTC. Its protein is CSARDWMASQGVETQYF.

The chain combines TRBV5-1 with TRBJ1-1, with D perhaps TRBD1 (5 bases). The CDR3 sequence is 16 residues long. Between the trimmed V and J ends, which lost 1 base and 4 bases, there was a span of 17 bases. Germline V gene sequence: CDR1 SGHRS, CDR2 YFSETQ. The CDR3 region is CASSLRGDSQGTEAFF. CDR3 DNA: TGCGCCAGCAGCTTGAGAGGAGACAGTCAGGGCACTGAAGCTTTCTTT.

The CDR3 here is CASSYKLGSPSTDTQYF. In DNA, the CDR3 is TGTGCCAGCAGTTACAAACTAGGCTCCCCCAGCACAGATACGCAGTATTTT. V gene TRBV6-5 combines with J gene TRBJ2-3; D may be TRBD2 (5 bases). Germline V gives CDR1 MNHEY, CDR2 SVGAGI. Trimming left V 2 bases short and J 0 bases short, with 15 bases between. The CDR3 has 17 residues.

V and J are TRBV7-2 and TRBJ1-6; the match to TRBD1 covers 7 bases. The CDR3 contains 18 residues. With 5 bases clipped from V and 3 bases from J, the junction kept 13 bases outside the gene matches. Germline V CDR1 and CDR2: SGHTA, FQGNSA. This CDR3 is CASSRWLWDSNYNSPLHF. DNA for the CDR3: TGTGCCAGCAGCCGCTGGCTTTGGGACAGCAACTATAATTCACCCCTCCACTTT.

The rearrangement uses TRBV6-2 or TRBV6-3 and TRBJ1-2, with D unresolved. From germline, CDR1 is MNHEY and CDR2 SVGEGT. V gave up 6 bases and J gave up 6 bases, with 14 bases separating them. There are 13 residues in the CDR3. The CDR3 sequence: CASSLGRLNGYTF. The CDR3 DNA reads TGTGCCAGCAGCTTAGGACGGCTTAATGGCTACACCTTC.

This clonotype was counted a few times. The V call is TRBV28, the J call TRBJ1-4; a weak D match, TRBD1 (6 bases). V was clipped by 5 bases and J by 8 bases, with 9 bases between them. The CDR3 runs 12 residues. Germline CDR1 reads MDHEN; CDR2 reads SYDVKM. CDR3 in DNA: TGTGCCAGCAGTCCCGACAGGGAAAAACTGTTTTTT. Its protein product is CASSPDREKLFF.

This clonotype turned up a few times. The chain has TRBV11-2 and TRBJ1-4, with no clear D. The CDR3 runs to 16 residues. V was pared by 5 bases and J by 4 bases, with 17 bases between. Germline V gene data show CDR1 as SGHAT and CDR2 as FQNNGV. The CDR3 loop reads CASSPGELRRNEKLFF. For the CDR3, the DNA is TGTGCCAGCAGCCCCGGGGAGCTTCGCCGTAATGAAAAACTGTTTTTT.

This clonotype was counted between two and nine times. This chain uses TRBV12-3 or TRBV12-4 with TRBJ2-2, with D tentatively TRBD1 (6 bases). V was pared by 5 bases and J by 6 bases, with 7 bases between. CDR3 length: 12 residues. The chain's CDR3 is CASSDRSGELFF. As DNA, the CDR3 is TGTGCCAGCAGTGACAGGTCCGGGGAGCTGTTTTTT.

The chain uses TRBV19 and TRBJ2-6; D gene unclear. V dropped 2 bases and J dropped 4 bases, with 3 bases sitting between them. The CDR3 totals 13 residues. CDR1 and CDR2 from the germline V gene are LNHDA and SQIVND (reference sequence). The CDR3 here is CASSISGANVLTF. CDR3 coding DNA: TGTGCCAGTAGTATATCCGGGGCCAACGTCCTGACTTTC.